The 29 T cell receptor beta chains listed next were all sequenced from one sample in a study of response to subunit inactivated influenza vaccine. TCRdb used MiXCR to reprocess the RT-PCR reads, holding one entry per CDR3 protein. The table has approximately 170,000 distinct CDR3 sequences, about 15% seen once; the top ten hold under 30%. The sample in question was CD8+ T cells sorted from PBMCs, obtained 5 days after vaccination. Receptors were obtained from a man between 50 and 59 years old who received an inactivated influenza vaccine.

This clonotype was observed a few times. The gene calls are TRBV12-3 or TRBV12-4 and TRBJ2-3; D gene uncertain. Trimming pared 5 bases from V and 6 bases from J, leaving 12 bases between. CDR3 length: 13 residues. In nucleotides, the CDR3 is TGTGCCAGCAGTCCACCTGGGTGGGATACGCAGTATTTT. This encodes CASSPPGWDTQYF.

The genes are TRBV12-3 or TRBV12-4 and TRBJ2-2; D is perhaps TRBD1 (6 bases). CDR3 size: 15 residues. Trimming cost V 4 bases and J 5 bases, with 14 bases left between them. CDR3 coding DNA: TGTGCCAGCAGTTCAGTGGGGGCTGGGACCGGGGAGCTGTTTTTT. This sequence encodes CASSSVGAGTGELFF.

This clonotype was recorded at least ten times. The J gene is TRBJ2-2, the V gene TRBV29-1; a weak D match, TRBD2 (6 bases). The CDR3 contains 16 residues. The germline V gene has CDR1 SQVTM and CDR2 ANQGSEA. Trimming took off 0 bases at V and 1 base at J, with 12 bases between the two ends. CDR3 sequence: CSVEDRNSGNTGELFF. CDR3 sequence (DNA): TGCAGCGTTGAAGATCGGAATAGCGGGAACACCGGGGAGCTGTTTTTT.

CDR3 DNA sequence: TGTGCCAGCAGCCGATGCCGACAGGGGGCGGCGAATGAGCAGTTCTTC. Translated, it gives CASSRCRQGAANEQFF. The rearrangement uses TRBV3-1 and TRBJ2-1; 10 nucleotides align to TRBD1. With V trimmed by 4 bases and J by 7 bases, 10 bases remained unmatched. Per germline, CDR1 LGHDT and CDR2 YNNKEL (reference sequence). CDR3 length equals 16 residues.

A remark on this clonotype: Its ends do not fully match the called genes, so a read error is possible. The J gene is TRBJ1-2, the V gene TRBV20-1; D may be TRBD1 (5 bases). CDR3 size: 16 residues. Germline CDR1 is DFQATT and CDR2 is SNEGSKA (reference sequence). In DNA, the CDR3 is TGCAGTGCTAGACGGGAGGGAGAGGGGCGGACAAATGGGTACACCTTC. The encoded protein is CSARREGEGRTNGYTF.

In this sample, this clonotype turned up once. The rearrangement links TRBV20-1 to TRBJ2-7; 9 bases are shared with TRBD1. Germline CDR1 reads DFQATT; CDR2 reads SNEGSKA (reference sequence). The CDR3 has 15 residues. The V gene end was trimmed by 3 bases and the J gene end by 0 bases; junction bases not matched to a gene: 6. The CDR3, as DNA: TGCAGTGCTAGTGGGGACAGGGTGAACTCCTACGAGCAGTACTTC. Translated: CSASGDRVNSYEQYF.

This chain links TRBV6-1 with TRBJ2-2; tentatively, D is TRBD2 (6 bases). Germline values: CDR1 MNHNS, CDR2 SASEGT. V was clipped by 5 bases and J by 6 bases, with 13 bases between them. The CDR3 runs to 14 residues. The CDR3 DNA reads TGTGCCAGCAGTCCCTACGCGGGGTCCGGGGAGCTGTTTTTT. This encodes CASSPYAGSGELFF.

A few counts support this clonotype. This sequence joins TRBV12-3 or TRBV12-4 and TRBJ2-1, with D unresolved. The CDR3 is 13 amino acids. Trimming stripped 3 bases from V and 4 bases from J, with 7 bases between. The CDR3 loop reads CASSFHIYNEQFF. In nucleotides, the CDR3 is TGTGCCAGCAGTTTCCACATATACAATGAGCAGTTCTTC.

Only a few counts were recorded for this clonotype. V usage is TRBV20-1 and J usage is TRBJ2-7; 9 bases agree with TRBD1. CDR1 and CDR2 (germline): DFQATT, SNEGSKA (reference sequence). With V trimmed by 6 bases and J by 5 bases, 8 bases remained unmatched. CDR3 size: 13 residues. For the CDR3, the DNA is TGCAGTGCCGGACAGGGGCTTGTTGACGAGCAGTACTTC. It specifies CSAGQGLVDEQYF.

The rearrangement uses TRBV6-1 and TRBJ2-2, with 7 positions matching TRBD1. After removal of 6 bases from V and 6 bases from J, the junction contained 13 bases not matched to a gene. This CDR3 comprises 16 residues. CDR1 and CDR2 from the germline V gene are MNHNS and SASEGT. The CDR3 DNA reads as TGTGCCAGCAGCGACCCGACAGGGTGGGGCCCCGGGGAGCTGTTTTTT. Translating gives CASSDPTGWGPGELFF.

This clonotype has more than one count but fewer than ten. The chain links TRBV11-2 to TRBJ2-2, with 9 bases identical to TRBD1. Germline CDR1 SGHAT, CDR2 FQNNGV. CDR3 length equals 16 residues. With 2 bases clipped from V and 6 bases from J, the junction kept 7 bases outside the gene matches. The CDR3, as DNA: TGTGCCAGCAGCTTATTCGGGACAGGGAGGGCCGGGGAGCTGTTTTTT. Translating gives CASSLFGTGRAGELFF.

The V and J genes are TRBV19 and TRBJ2-2; 7 bases line up with TRBD1. Germline CDR1 is LNHDA and CDR2 is SQIVND (reference sequence). Trimming cost V 5 bases and J 3 bases; bases outside gene matches: 9. CDR3 length: 16 amino acids. DNA for the CDR3: TGTGCCAGTAGTTTCCGGACAGGAATTGACACCGGGGAGCTGTTTTTT. It yields the protein CASSFRTGIDTGELFF.

This clonotype showed up just a few times. The CDR3 DNA follows: TGCGCCAGCAGCCCAAAAGGGGATACCTACGAGCAGTACTTC. Its translation is CASSPKGDTYEQYF. The V call is TRBV5-1, the J call TRBJ2-7, with D perhaps matching TRBD1 (5 bases). Trimming left V 4 bases short and J 2 bases short, with 13 bases between. The CDR3 totals 14 residues. Germline V lookup: CDR1 SGHRS, CDR2 YFSETQ. The entire variable domain, with the rest obtained from reference TRBV5-1 and TRBJ2-7, is as follows: KAGVTQTPRYLIKTRGQQVTLSCSPISGHRSVSWYQQTPGQGLQFLFEYFSETQRNKGNFPGRFSGRQFSNSRSEMNVSTLELGDSALYLCASSPKGDTYEQYFGPGTRLTVT.

This clonotype occurred a few times. The chain carries TRBV10-3 and TRBJ2-2; 8 bases fit TRBD1. The CDR3 runs to 16 residues. Germline CDR1 reads ENHRY; CDR2 reads SYGVKD. V lost 0 bases and J lost 5; bases outside the gene matches: 5. Here the CDR3 reads CAISESSTGVTGELFF. The DNA of the CDR3 is TGTGCCATCAGTGAGTCGTCGACAGGGGTGACCGGGGAGCTGTTTTTT.

This clonotype was seen only a few times. Here the CDR3 DNA reads TGTGCCAGCAATACTGGGACAGGGGTTAGGGAGCAGTACTTC. Translated, it gives CASNTGTGVREQYF. V is TRBV21-1 and J is TRBJ2-7; no check of the table's D call, TRBD1, against the DNA was made. TRBV21-1 is recorded as a pseudogene. The CDR3 contains 14 residues.

This clonotype appeared a few times. The J gene is TRBJ2-1, the V gene TRBV27; 9 nucleotides align to TRBD2. Germline V lookup: CDR1 MNHEY, CDR2 SMNVEV (reference sequence). This CDR3 region has 14 residues. The V and J ends lost 6 bases and 7 bases, in that order; junction bases with no gene match: 7. This CDR3 reads CASSWGLAGNEQFF. CDR3 nucleotide sequence: TGTGCCAGCAGCTGGGGGCTAGCGGGAAATGAGCAGTTCTTC.

This clonotype was seen ten or more times. The gene calls are TRBV29-1 and TRBJ2-5; D is unclear. The CDR3 is made up of 15 amino acids. From germline, CDR1 is SQVTM and CDR2 ANQGSEA. Trimming removed 1 base from V and 0 bases from J, with 12 bases in between. CDR3 in DNA: TGCAGCGTTGAAGGCCCCGGACGGTACCAAGAGACCCAGTACTTC. It codes for CSVEGPGRYQETQYF.

J is TRBJ2-5 and V is TRBV24-1, with TRBD2 matching over 7 bases. V gave up 7 bases and J gave up 2 bases; unmatched junction bases: 3. This CDR3 is 13 amino acids long. CDR1 is KGHDR, CDR2 SFDVKD, per germline. The CDR3 DNA is TGTGCCACCAGAGCGGGGTCTCAAGAGACCCAGTACTTC. It encodes CATRAGSQETQYF.

This sequence joins TRBV11-2 and TRBJ2-1; TRBD2 matches at 7 bases. V dropped 0 bases and J dropped 5; count of bases not matched to a gene: 7. Germline CDR1 and CDR2: SGHAT and FQNNGV. CDR3 length: 16 residues. The CDR3, as DNA: TGTGCCAGCAGCTTAGAGGCGGGGGTCGTAAACAATGAGCAGTTCTTC. Translation: CASSLEAGVVNNEQFF.

This clonotype was detected only a few times. V is TRBV5-1 and J is TRBJ1-2; a possible D gene is TRBD1 (5 bases). The V gene lost 0 bases and the J gene lost 7 bases, with 13 bases spanning the gap. The CDR3 has 14 residues. The V gene's germline CDR1 is SGHRS and CDR2 YFSETQ. In DNA, the CDR3 is TGCGCCAGCAGCTTGGGAGACGGGACGCCTGGCTACACCTTC. Translation: CASSLGDGTPGYTF.

The genes are TRBV4-2 and TRBJ2-7; TRBD2 agrees at 7 bases. Losses at the gene ends were 2 bases for V and 2 bases for J; bases not matched to a gene: 3. There are 14 residues in the CDR3. Germline loops: CDR1 LGHNA, CDR2 YNFKEQ. The DNA of the CDR3 is TGTGCCAGCAGCCAAACTAGCGAGACCTACGAGCAGTACTTC. Its protein product is CASSQTSETYEQYF.

The chain links TRBV11-2 to TRBJ2-3; 7 bases map to TRBD2. The CDR3 runs to 15 residues. V dropped 5 bases and J dropped 5; count of bases not matched to a gene: 10. Per the germline V gene, CDR1 is SGHAT and CDR2 is FQNNGV. CDR3: CASSGGTTREDTQYF. Written as DNA, the CDR3 is TGTGCCAGCAGCGGCGGGACTACCCGGGAAGATACGCAGTATTTT.

V usage is TRBV7-9 and J usage is TRBJ1-4, with 7 bases identical to TRBD1. The CDR3 has 15 residues. V lost 4 bases, J lost 8 bases, and 10 bases stayed unmatched. The germline gives CDR1 SEHNR, CDR2 FQNEAQ (reference sequence). CDR3 sequence reads: CASSSSGQIDEKLFF. The CDR3 nucleotides read TGTGCCAGCAGCTCGTCGGGACAGATTGACGAAAAACTGTTTTTT.

This clonotype was found a few times. The chain combines TRBV4-3 with TRBJ1-1, with 7 nucleotides matching TRBD1. V shed 1 base and J 1 base; nucleotides not matched to a gene: 3. Looked up from germline, CDR1 is LGHNA and CDR2 is YSLEER. The CDR3 is 15 residues long. For the CDR3, the DNA is TGCGCCAGCAGCCAAGCGCAGGGGGGGAACACTGAAGCTTTCTTT. This translates into CASSQAQGGNTEAFF.

This rearrangement joins TRBV27 to TRBJ2-1; D unresolved. Germline CDR1 and CDR2: MNHEY and SMNVEV (reference sequence). The V end lost 2 bases, the J end lost 3 bases, and 11 bases lay between the germline ends. CDR3 length equals 15 residues. The CDR3 DNA reads TGTGCCAGCAGTTTAGTCTACTCGCACTACAATGAGCAGTTCTTC. Amino acids: CASSLVYSHYNEQFF.

There are a few counts of this clonotype. The J gene is TRBJ2-5, the V gene TRBV20-1; D ambiguous. Germline V gene data show CDR1 as DFQATT and CDR2 as SNEGSKA (reference sequence). The length of the CDR3 is 13 residues. V was shortened by 7 bases and J by 1 base, with 13 bases between the two germline ends. Here the CDR3 reads CSVPTPRQETQYF. For the CDR3, the DNA is TGCAGTGTACCGACGCCGCGCCAAGAGACCCAGTACTTC.

This chain joins TRBV12-3 or TRBV12-4 and TRBJ2-1; perhaps D is TRBD1 or TRBD2 (5 bases each). This CDR3 is 17 amino acids long. V was pared by 3 bases and J by 0 bases, with 15 bases between. The CDR3 DNA reads as TGTGCCAGCAGTTTCCTCAGGGACCCTAGCTCCTACAATGAGCAGTTCTTC. It yields the protein CASSFLRDPSSYNEQFF.

This clonotype was seen ten or more times. This rearrangement joins TRBV6-2 or TRBV6-3 to TRBJ2-7; D possibly corresponds to TRBD1 (5 bases). The CDR3 covers 14 residues. Germline assignment: CDR1 MNHEY and CDR2 SVGEGT. Deletions cut 0 bases from V and 8 bases from J, with 14 bases between. CDR3 sequence (DNA): TGTGCCAGCAGTTACTCATCGACAGATATTCAGCAGTACTTC. Translated: CASSYSSTDIQQYF.

This clonotype was seen only a few times. The chain has TRBV30 and TRBJ2-7, with D maybe TRBD1 (5 bases). The germline CDR1 and CDR2 sequences are GTSNPN and SVGIG (reference sequence). The CDR3 is 11 residues long. As DNA, the CDR3 is TGTGTCGGTGGCAGGGAAAACGAGCAGTACTTC. This sequence encodes CVGGRENEQYF.